This T cell receptor (beta chain) stems from a study of blood T cell repertoires in COVID-19. Background on the study: Spain, Italy and the United States supplied samples that represented acute and convalescent COVID-19. Nucleic acid was either cDNA or gDNA, and it came from T cells, B-cell-depleted T cells, or PBMCs.

V trimming: 4 bases; J trimming: 6 bases; junction bases outside the gene matches: 6. Germline loops: CDR1 SEHNR, CDR2 FQNEAQ (reference sequence). The CDR3 runs 15 residues. Study processing details: Reference gene primer amplification in the assay estimated nucleated cell counts. Repertoires were generated with immunoSEQ multiplex PCR, while TCRdb's copy carries only in-frame clones and drops some. V and J calls and clone size come straight from that table; D and trimming were deduced from the DNA. The sample has about 200,000 clones, roughly nine tenths seen once. The specimen was peripheral blood. This receptor was identified in a man between 35 and 55 years old with acute or convalescent COVID-19. This chain uses TRBV7-9 with TRBJ2-1; 10 bases fit TRBD2. The CDR3 DNA sequence: TGTGCCAGCAGCTCCACTAGCGGGGTTTTCAATGAGCAGTTCTTC. Protein sequence: CASSSTSGVFNEQFF.